This record looks at one T cell receptor beta chain sequence and its context. The data were obtained in a study of blood T cell repertoires in COVID-19. This CDR3 region has 15 residues. The germline V gene encodes CDR1 SGHRS and CDR2 YFSETQ. V dropped 3 bases and J dropped 1 base, with 8 bases sitting between them. Clones were sequenced by immunoSEQ multiplex PCR, and TCRdb holds only the in-frame ones, with some missing. Of approximately 170,000 clones listed, roughly 90% are singletons. The source is a man aged 55-75 years with active or convalescent COVID-19. Sequences were obtained from peripheral blood. The chain combines TRBV5-1 with TRBJ2-6; D is unresolved. The CDR3 region has the DNA TGCGCCAGCAGCTCCGTCGGGTCTGGGGCCAACGTCCTGACTTTC. Residues: CASSSVGSGANVLTF.